This TCR beta chain was observed in a study of T cells in Graves' hyperthyroidism and ophthalmopathy. Researchers took RNA transcripts and amplified the TCR beta CDR3 regions from them. Initially, a first-round RT-PCR of the TCR CDR3 employed the HTBI primer set. TCRdb reprocessed the multiplex PCR reads with MiXCR, giving one entry per CDR3 protein. The sample consists of some 440,000 distinct CDR3 sequences, around 14% of them appearing once. Trimming took 0 bases from V and 4 from J, leaving 11 bases between them. The germline V gene has CDR1 SGHRS and CDR2 YFSETQ. This CDR3 has 14 residues. This clonotype occurred many times.

This TCR came from a young woman with Graves' hyperthyroidism. The sample was blood. The rearrangement links TRBV5-1 to TRBJ2-7; TRBD1 might be the D (6 bases). The CDR3 loop reads CASSLEAGEYEQYF. CDR3 DNA: TGCGCCAGCAGCTTGGAGGCAGGGGAGTACGAGCAGTACTTC. Based on the CDR3 plus reference TRBV5-1 and TRBJ2-7, the full variable domain is KAGVTQTPRYLIKTRGQQVTLSCSPISGHRSVSWYQQTPGQGLQFLFEYFSETQRNKGNFPGRFSGRQFSNSRSEMNVSTLELGDSALYLCASSLEAGEYEQYFGPGTRLTVT.